These T cell receptor beta chains were read from a single sample in a study of regulatory T cells in long-lasting Graves disease. From the reads, TCRdb called clonotypes with MiXCR, one entry per CDR3 protein. The table includes several hundred distinct CDR3 sequences, around three fifths detected once. The sample in question was peripheral blood mononuclear cells (PBMCs), obtained with antithyroid drug treatment, in newly diagnosed or persistent Graves disease (not recorded which). All receptors derive from a female donor with Graves disease. CDR3s include the opening cysteine and the closing phenylalanine or tryptophan. The D gene is left open where the match is weak. Clone size is given for some rows only: seen once, a few or many times, or a class if the clone is expanded.

V: TRBV7-2
D: TRBD2
J: TRBJ2-7
size: -
CDR3: CASSLVGAGGPYEQYF
DNA: TGTGCCAGCAGCTTAGTTGGAGCGGGGGGCCCCTACGAGCAGTACTTC

V: TRBV4-1
D: TRBD2
J: TRBJ2-1
size: hyperexpanded
CDR3: CASSLLAGEQFF
DNA: TGCGCCAGCAGCCTCCTAGCGGGAGAGCAGTTCTTC

V: TRBV29-1
D: -
J: TRBJ1-4
size: -
CDR3: CSVEQNEKLFF
DNA: TGCAGCGTCGAGCAGAATGAAAAACTGTTTTTT

V: TRBV7-9
D: TRBD2
J: TRBJ2-2
size: large
CDR3: CASPPPGLANTGELFF
DNA: TGTGCCAGCCCCCCACCGGGACTAGCGAACACCGGGGAGCTGTTTTTT

V: TRBV3-1
D: -
J: TRBJ1-1
size: -
CDR3: CASSQVRWGTEAFF
DNA: TGTGCCAGCAGCCAAGTGCGGTGGGGGACTGAAGCTTTCTTT

V: TRBV7-9
D: -
J: TRBJ2-6
size: -
CDR3: CASRKSGANVLTF
DNA: TGTGCCAGCAGGAAGTCTGGGGCCAACGTCCTGACTTTC

V: TRBV4-2
D: TRBD1
J: TRBJ1-3
size: -
CDR3: CASSQGTGKGNTIYF
DNA: TGTGCCAGCAGCCAAGGGACAGGGAAAGGAAACACCATATATTTT

V: TRBV27
D: -
J: TRBJ1-1
size: -
CDR3: CASRTGRENTEAFF
DNA: TGTGCCAGCAGAACAGGGAGGGAGAACACTGAAGCTTTCTTT

V: TRBV3-2
D: -
J: TRBJ2-2
size: -
CDR3: CASSPTGTSGTNTGELFF
DNA: TGTGCCAGCAGCCCGACCGGGACTAGCGGGACGAACACCGGGGAGCTGTTTTTT

V: TRBV10-2
D: TRBD2
J: TRBJ2-1
size: -
CDR3: CASSESGLEYNEQFF
DNA: TGCGCCAGCAGTGAGTCTGGACTAGAATACAATGAGCAGTTCTTC

V: TRBV7-9
D: TRBD2
J: TRBJ2-7
size: -
CDR3: CASTPSGGPYEQYF
DNA: TGTGCCAGCACCCCAAGCGGGGGACCCTACGAGCAGTACTTC

V: TRBV5-4
D: TRBD2
J: TRBJ2-5
size: -
CDR3: CASSLGGTKETQYF
DNA: TGTGCCAGCAGCTTGGGAGGGACTAAAGAGACCCAGTACTTC

V: TRBV6-2/TRBV6-3
D: -
J: TRBJ2-7
size: once
CDR3: CASTPNRVGYEQYF
DNA: TGTGCCAGCACCCCGAACAGGGTTGGTTACGAGCAGTACTTC

V: TRBV4-1
D: -
J: TRBJ2-2
size: -
CDR3: CASSQDRRNTGELFF
DNA: TGCGCCAGCAGCCAAGATCGTAGGAACACCGGGGAGCTGTTTTTT

V: TRBV6-5
D: -
J: TRBJ1-1
size: -
CDR3: CASSYYRVGDTEAFF
DNA: TGTGCCAGCAGCTATTACAGGGTCGGTGACACTGAAGCTTTCTTT

V: TRBV10-3
D: -
J: TRBJ2-1
size: -
CDR3: CAISEHWTARSYNEQFF
DNA: TGTGCCATCAGTGAACACTGGACCGCCCGCTCCTACAATGAGCAGTTCTTC

V: TRBV5-5
D: -
J: TRBJ1-2
size: few
CDR3: CASSLGLSGALGGYTF
DNA: TGTGCCAGCAGCTTGGGTTTATCCGGTGCCCTGGGAGGCTACACCTTC

V: TRBV12-3/TRBV12-4
D: -
J: TRBJ2-3
size: -
CDR3: CASSAGTTDTQYF
DNA: TGTGCCAGCAGTGCAGGGACCACAGATACGCAGTATTTT

V: TRBV7-9
D: TRBD1
J: TRBJ1-5
size: -
CDR3: CASSHSDRRFNQPQHF
DNA: TGTGCCAGCAGCCATTCGGACAGGCGCTTCAATCAGCCCCAGCATTTT

V: TRBV7-8
D: TRBD2
J: TRBJ2-7
size: -
CDR3: CASSQGGLAGIGQYF
DNA: TGTGCCAGCAGCCAGGGGGGGCTAGCGGGAATCGGGCAGTACTTC

V: TRBV19
D: -
J: TRBJ2-1
size: -
CDR3: CASSIAGNKRGNEQFF
DNA: TGTGCCAGTAGTATAGCAGGGAACAAGAGGGGGAATGAGCAGTTCTTC

V: TRBV3-1
D: -
J: TRBJ2-1
size: -
CDR3: CASSQSRLEQFF
DNA: TGTGCCAGCAGCCAATCGCGTCTCGAGCAGTTCTTC

V: TRBV11-1
D: -
J: TRBJ1-1
size: -
CDR3: CASSPGGFQAFF
DNA: TGTGCCAGCAGCCCAGGAGGGTTCCAAGCTTTCTTT

V: TRBV19
D: -
J: TRBJ1-3
size: -
CDR3: CASSMSRGLGNTIYF
DNA: TGTGCCAGTAGTATGAGCAGGGGCCTGGGAAACACCATATATTTT

V: TRBV5-6
D: -
J: TRBJ2-5
size: -
CDR3: CASSLVVSWYQETQYF
DNA: TGTGCCAGCAGCTTGGTTGTCAGTTGGTACCAAGAGACCCAGTACTTC

V: TRBV7-9
D: -
J: TRBJ1-1
size: -
CDR3: CASSLPDLGGTTEAFF
DNA: TGTGCCAGCAGCTTACCCGACCTCGGGGGTACCACTGAAGCTTTCTTT

V: TRBV5-1
D: -
J: TRBJ2-7
size: -
CDR3: CASSWGGRAYEQYF
DNA: TGCGCCAGCAGCTGGGGGGGCCGAGCATACGAGCAGTACTTC